This T cell receptor (beta chain) was recorded in a study of cytomegalovirus exposure and HLA in healthy donors. Whole-study findings and limits: Confirmation was obtained in vitro that a few CMV-associated chains are specific for CMV antigens.

This table comes from immunoSEQ multiplex PCR, and its TCRdb copy is limited to in-frame clones, with some not included. This table holds roughly 280,000 clones, just over 85% found once. Donors came from a validation cohort of some 110 subjects, distinct from the first 666-subject cohort. The germline V gene has CDR1 LNHDA and CDR2 SQIVND (reference sequence). Losses at the gene ends were 7 bases for V and 5 bases for J; bases not matched to a gene: 11. The CDR3 consists of 16 residues. About this clone: The antigen is unknown.

This receptor was obtained from a woman aged 18-35 years in good health and CMV-seronegative. The specimen was PBMCs. The V and J genes are TRBV19 and TRBJ2-1; 10 nucleotides agree with TRBD2. CDR3 nucleotide sequence: TGTGCCAGTACCCCGTGGCTAGCGGGGGACCACAATGAGCAGTTCTTC. This encodes CASTPWLAGDHNEQFF. The full variable domain, completed using reference TRBV19 and TRBJ2-1, is DGGITQSPKYLFRKEGQNVTLSCEQNLNHDAMYWYRQDPGQGLRLIYYSQIVNDFQKGDIAEGYSVSREKKESFPLTVTSAQKNPTAFYLCASTPWLAGDHNEQFFGPGTRLTVL.